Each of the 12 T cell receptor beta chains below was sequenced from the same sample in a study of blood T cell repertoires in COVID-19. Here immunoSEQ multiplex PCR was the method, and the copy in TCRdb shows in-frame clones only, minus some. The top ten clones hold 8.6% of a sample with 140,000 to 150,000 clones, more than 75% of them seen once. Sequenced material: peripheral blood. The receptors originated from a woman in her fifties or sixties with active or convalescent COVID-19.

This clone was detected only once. Here the CDR3 reads CASSDRVAETQYF. CDR3 DNA: TGTGCCAGCAGTGACAGGGTGGCAGAGACCCAGTACTTC. The V gene is TRBV12-3 or TRBV12-4, the J gene TRBJ2-5; TRBD1 agrees at 7 bases. Germline trimming cut 5 bases from V and 4 bases from J; bases unmatched to any gene: 4. The length of the CDR3 is 13 residues.

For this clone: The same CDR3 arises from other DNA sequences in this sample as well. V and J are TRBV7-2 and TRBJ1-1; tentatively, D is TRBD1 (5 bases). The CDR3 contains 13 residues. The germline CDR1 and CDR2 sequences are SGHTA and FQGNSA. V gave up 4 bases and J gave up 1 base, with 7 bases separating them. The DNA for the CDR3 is TGTGCCAGCAGCTCCGGACAGAACACTGAAGCTTTCTTT. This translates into CASSSGQNTEAFF.

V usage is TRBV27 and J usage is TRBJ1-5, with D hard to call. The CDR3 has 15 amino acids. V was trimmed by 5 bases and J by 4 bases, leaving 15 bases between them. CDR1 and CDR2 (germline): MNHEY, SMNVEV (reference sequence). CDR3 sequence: CASSPPPAGNQPQHF. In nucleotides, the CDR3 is TGTGCCAGCAGTCCCCCCCCCGCGGGGAATCAGCCCCAGCATTTT.

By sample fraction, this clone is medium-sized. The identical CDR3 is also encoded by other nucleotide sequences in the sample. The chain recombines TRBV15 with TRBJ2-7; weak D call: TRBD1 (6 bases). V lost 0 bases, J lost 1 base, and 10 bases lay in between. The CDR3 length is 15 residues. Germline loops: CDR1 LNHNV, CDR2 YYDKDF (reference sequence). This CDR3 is CATSRDTQGSYEQYF. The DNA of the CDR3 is TGTGCCACCAGCAGAGATACGCAGGGGTCCTACGAGCAGTACTTC.

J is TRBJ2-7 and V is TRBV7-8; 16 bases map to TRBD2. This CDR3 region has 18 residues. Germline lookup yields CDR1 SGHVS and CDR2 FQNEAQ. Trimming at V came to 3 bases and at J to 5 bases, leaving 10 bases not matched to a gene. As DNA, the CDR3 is TGTGCCAGCAGCTTCTTGGCCGGGACTAGCGGGAGGGTAAACGAGCAGTACTTC. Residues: CASSFLAGTSGRVNEQYF.

CDR3 in amino acids: CASSPQDYSNQPQHF. CDR3 DNA: TGTGCCAGCAGTCCACAGGATTATAGCAATCAGCCCCAGCATTTT. J is TRBJ1-5 and V is TRBV6-5, with a weak D call TRBD1 (5 bases). V lost 5 bases and J lost 0, with 11 bases in between. This CDR3 has 15 residues. CDR1 is MNHEY and CDR2 is SVGAGI in the germline V gene.

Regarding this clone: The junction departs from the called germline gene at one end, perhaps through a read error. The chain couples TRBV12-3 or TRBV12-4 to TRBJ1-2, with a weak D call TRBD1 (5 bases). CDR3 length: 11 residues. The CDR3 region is CASSLGARTSF. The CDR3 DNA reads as TGTGCCAGCAGTTTAGGGGCCAGGACAAGCTTC.

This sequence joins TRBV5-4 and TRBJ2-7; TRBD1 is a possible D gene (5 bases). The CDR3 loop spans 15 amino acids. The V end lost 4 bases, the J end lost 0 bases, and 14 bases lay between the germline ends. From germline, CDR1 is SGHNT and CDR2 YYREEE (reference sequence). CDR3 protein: CASSGAVTRSYEQYF. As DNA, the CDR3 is TGTGCCAGCAGCGGGGCCGTAACCCGCTCCTACGAGCAGTACTTC.

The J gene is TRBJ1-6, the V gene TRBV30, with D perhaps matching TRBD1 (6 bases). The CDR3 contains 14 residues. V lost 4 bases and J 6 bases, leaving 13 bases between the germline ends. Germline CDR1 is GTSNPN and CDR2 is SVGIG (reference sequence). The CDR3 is CAWKYSRGNSPLHF. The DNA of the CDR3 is TGTGCCTGGAAGTACAGCAGGGGTAATTCACCCCTCCACTTT.

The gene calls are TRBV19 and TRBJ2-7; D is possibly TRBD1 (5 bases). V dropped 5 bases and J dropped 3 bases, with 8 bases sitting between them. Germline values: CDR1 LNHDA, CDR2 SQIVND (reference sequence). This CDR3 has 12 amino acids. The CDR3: CASSGRDYEQYF. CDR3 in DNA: TGTGCCAGTAGTGGCAGGGACTACGAGCAGTACTTC.

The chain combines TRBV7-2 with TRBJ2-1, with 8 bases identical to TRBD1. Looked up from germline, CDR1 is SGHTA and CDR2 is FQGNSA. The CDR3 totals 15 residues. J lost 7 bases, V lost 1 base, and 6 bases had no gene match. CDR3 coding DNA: TGTGCCAGCAGCTTAGGACAGGGGATTTTTAATGAGCAGTTCTTC. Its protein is CASSLGQGIFNEQFF. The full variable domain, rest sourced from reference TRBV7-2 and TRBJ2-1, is GAGVSQSPSNKVTEKGKDVELRCDPISGHTALYWYRQSLGQGLEFLIYFQGNSAPDKSGLPSDRFSAERTGGSVSTLTIQRTQQEDSAVYLCASSLGQGIFNEQFFGPGTRLTVL.

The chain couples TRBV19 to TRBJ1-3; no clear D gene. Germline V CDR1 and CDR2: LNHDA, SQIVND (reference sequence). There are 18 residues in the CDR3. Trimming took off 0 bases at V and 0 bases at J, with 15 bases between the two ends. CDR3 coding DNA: TGTGCCAGTAGTATAGACGAACAGAGCCTTATCTCTGGAAACACCATATATTTT. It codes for CASSIDEQSLISGNTIYF.